This T cell receptor (beta chain) was obtained from a study of blood T cells in healthy people across ages. A word on this clonotype: Its antigen is not identified. A junction boundary mismatches the germline segment, possibly from a read error.

A J-beta primer mix and a sample-barcoded 5' primer were used in a second PCR of about 7 to 12 cycles. TCRdb analysed the 5' RACE reads with MiXCR anew, one entry per CDR3 protein. The top ten hold approximately 10% of the sample, which has some 1.6 million distinct CDR3 sequences, about 35% seen once. Findings and caveats of the study: Measured against age, TCR beta diversity per million T cells decreased in a roughly linear manner. Strong correlation was found linking TCR beta diversity to naive T cell percentage.

The CDR3 length is 15 residues. CDR1 and CDR2 (germline): MNHNS, SASEGT. Donors ranged from about 6 to 95 years old and were healthy Caucasians in Russia. The J gene is TRBJ2-7, the V gene TRBV6-1; no reliable D call. The receptor comes from a woman younger than 45 in good health. The sequenced sample was blood. This CDR3 is CAGSEDRYSSYEQYF. DNA of the CDR3: TGTGCCGGCAGTGAGGACCGCTATAGCTCCTACGAGCAGTACTTC.